These 16 T cell receptor beta chains were all obtained from the same sample, sequenced in a study of blood T cell repertoires in COVID-19. Repertoires were generated with immunoSEQ multiplex PCR, while TCRdb's copy carries only in-frame clones and drops some. The table has approximately 150,000 clones, 85% to 90% seen once; the top ten hold about an eighth. Input material: peripheral blood. All receptors derive from a young man with COVID-19, enrolled during active disease.

The chain uses TRBV28 and TRBJ1-6; no definite D call. The CDR3 is 16 amino acids. CDR1 and CDR2 from the germline V gene are MDHEN and SYDVKM. Trimming removed 5 bases from V and 10 bases from J, with 21 bases in between. The CDR3 here is CASSNGDFLSWSPLHF. In nucleotides, the CDR3 is TGTGCCAGCAGTAACGGCGACTTTCTATCATGGTCACCCCTCCACTTT.

The chain's CDR3 is CASSYSGAANEQFF. The CDR3 coding sequence is TGTGCCAGCAGTTACTCGGGGGCCGCGAATGAGCAGTTCTTC. J is TRBJ2-1 and V is TRBV6-2 or TRBV6-3, with a possible D match to TRBD1 (6 bases). This CDR3 has 14 residues. V dropped 0 bases and J dropped 7 bases, with 10 bases sitting between them. Germline V lookup: CDR1 MNHEY, CDR2 SVGEGT.

The V and J genes are TRBV19 and TRBJ2-1; D is undetermined. Germline V gives CDR1 LNHDA, CDR2 SQIVND (reference sequence). V lost 3 bases and J 0 bases, leaving 9 bases between the germline ends. The CDR3 has 15 residues. The CDR3 loop is CASSISENSYNEQFF. Here the CDR3 DNA reads TGTGCCAGTAGTATTTCGGAGAACTCCTACAATGAGCAGTTCTTC.

This chain links TRBV10-3 with TRBJ2-7; D might be TRBD2 (5 bases). Trimming shortened V by 6 bases and J by 0 bases, and 12 bases separated the two germline ends. This CDR3 region has 14 residues. The V gene's germline CDR1 is ENHRY and CDR2 SYGVKD. The CDR3 DNA is TGTGCCATCAGACCCGCGGGCACCTCCTACGAGCAGTACTTC. Its translation is CAIRPAGTSYEQYF.

V and J are TRBV28 and TRBJ2-3; D gene uncertain. V lost 4 bases to trimming and J lost 1 base, with 12 bases between them. The germline CDR1 and CDR2 sequences are MDHEN and SYDVKM. The CDR3 is 15 residues long. CDR3 nucleotide sequence: TGTGCCAGCAGTTCTCCTCCGGTAGGCACAGATACGCAGTATTTT. Amino acids: CASSSPPVGTDTQYF.

This chain uses TRBV28 with TRBJ1-3, with D unclear. The germline V gene has CDR1 MDHEN and CDR2 SYDVKM. The CDR3 length is 14 residues. V lost 5 bases and J 0 bases, leaving 8 bases between the germline ends. The CDR3 protein is CASSRLSSGNTIYF. In nucleotides, the CDR3 is TGTGCCAGCAGTCGACTGAGCTCTGGAAACACCATATATTTT.

The chain combines TRBV30 with TRBJ2-1; possibly TRBD2 for D (5 bases). The length of the CDR3 is 11 residues. Germline V gene data show CDR1 as GTSNPN and CDR2 as SVGIG (reference sequence). V was pared by 3 bases and J by 9 bases, with 9 bases between. The CDR3 reads CAWRPAGEQFF. CDR3 sequence (DNA): TGTGCCTGGAGACCGGCGGGTGAGCAGTTCTTC.

A few counts support this clone. This chain links TRBV19 with TRBJ2-7, with 9 bases lining up with TRBD1. Germline values: CDR1 LNHDA, CDR2 SQIVND (reference sequence). Trimming cost V 10 bases and J 6 bases; bases outside gene matches: 4. This CDR3 contains 11 residues. The CDR3 region is CATWTGVEQYF. Written as DNA, the CDR3 is TGTGCCACCTGGACAGGGGTCGAGCAGTACTTC.

On this clone: One end of the junction does not line up with germline, which may come from a read error. The rearrangement joins TRBV5-6 to TRBJ1-4; D not certain. This CDR3 has 15 residues. Germline lookup yields CDR1 SGHDT and CDR2 YYEEEE. This CDR3 reads CASSLGAGSKEKLLF. The DNA for the CDR3 is TGTGCCAGCAGCTTGGGGGCAGGCTCTAAGGAAAAACTGCTTTTT.

This rearrangement joins TRBV27 to TRBJ1-2, with 9 bases aligning to TRBD1. Trimming cost V 5 bases and J 4 bases; bases outside gene matches: 8. The CDR3 extends over 15 amino acids. Germline CDR1 and CDR2: MNHEY and SMNVEV (reference sequence). In nucleotides, the CDR3 is TGTGCCAGCAGTCTTGTAACAGGGGGCGCCTATGGCTACACCTTC. Amino acid sequence: CASSLVTGGAYGYTF.

The rearrangement links TRBV5-1 to TRBJ2-1; 8 bases are a match to TRBD2. CDR1 is SGHRS and CDR2 is YFSETQ in the germline V gene. The CDR3 runs 15 residues. V gave up 0 bases and J gave up 6 bases; unmatched junction bases: 5. In DNA form, the CDR3 reads TGCGCCAGCAGCTTGGCGTTAGCGGGATCCAATGAGCAGTTCTTC. It is translated as CASSLALAGSNEQFF.

This clone was observed a few times. This chain connects TRBV28 to TRBJ1-2; no definite D call. V was trimmed by 3 bases and J by 2 bases, leaving 10 bases between them. Germline CDR1 MDHEN, CDR2 SYDVKM. This CDR3 contains 14 residues. The CDR3 is CASSFPGGNYGYTF. The CDR3 DNA is TGTGCCAGCAGTTTCCCCGGAGGGAACTATGGCTACACCTTC.

This clone appeared once. The V call is TRBV2, the J call TRBJ1-3; the D is unclear. Trimming removed 7 bases at V and 0 bases at J, with 10 bases between. The CDR3 spans 14 residues. Germline loops: CDR1 SNHLY, CDR2 FYNNEI. The CDR3 loop reads CASKESHSGNTIYF. The CDR3 nucleotides are TGTGCCAGCAAGGAGAGCCACTCTGGAAACACCATATATTTT.

This rearrangement joins TRBV2 to TRBJ1-3; D might be TRBD1 (5 bases). This CDR3 is built from 14 residues. Germline CDR1 SNHLY, CDR2 FYNNEI. The ends were cut back, 8 bases at V and 0 bases at J, with 11 bases in the middle. In DNA, the CDR3 is TGTGCCAGCTCGGAGGGGCTCTCTGGAAACACCATATATTTT. Its translation: CASSEGLSGNTIYF.

The chain combines TRBV28 with TRBJ1-1; perhaps TRBD1 as D (5 bases). Germline CDR1 reads MDHEN; CDR2 reads SYDVKM. CDR3 length: 13 amino acids. Trimming removed 10 bases at V and 1 base at J, with 13 bases between. CDR3 protein: CATHGGGNTEAFF. CDR3 sequence (DNA): TGTGCCACCCATGGGGGGGGGAACACTGAAGCTTTCTTT.

The genes are TRBV7-6 and TRBJ2-4, with 11 bases lining up with TRBD2. V trimming: 1 base; J trimming: 5 bases; junction bases outside the gene matches: 4. The CDR3 totals 16 residues. In germline, CDR1 is SGHVS, CDR2 FNYEAQ. CDR3 sequence reads: CASSLGGTSGQNIQYF. The CDR3 DNA sequence: TGTGCCAGCAGCTTAGGGGGGACTAGCGGACAAAACATTCAGTACTTC.